This T cell receptor (beta chain) stems from a study of Ad26.COV2.S vaccination and SARS-CoV-2 variants. Study-wide context: Intramuscularly, Ad26.COV2.S was given either once or twice, 56 days apart. Regarding the study as a whole: Total T cell responses may have been underestimated by the TCR breadth and depth analyses. Vaccine recipients showed a spike-specific TCR breadth that was higher than in placebo recipients.

Specified treatment: roughly 19 received Ad26.COV2.S at low or high dose, single or two shots; about 5 received placebo; per-sample allocation not given. All samples were drawn on day 63, counting from the first vaccine or placebo injection. An 18-55-year-old adult in Boston served as donor. Data came from immunoSEQ multiplex PCR; TCRdb stores just in-frame clones and leaves some out. The table has a few hundred thousand clones, around 87% seen once; the top ten hold more than 3%. A note on this clone: The target antigen is unknown.

Sample: peripheral blood, taken in a trial of Ad26.COV2.S vaccine versus placebo. This receptor was obtained from a person aged 18-60 years who received the Ad26.COV2.S COVID-19 vaccine or a placebo.

The CDR3 coding sequence is TGCGCCAGCAGCCCTTACCGGGGACAGAACTATGGCTACACCTTC. Its protein product is CASSPYRGQNYGYTF. The gene calls are TRBV5-1 and TRBJ1-2, with 7 bases lining up with TRBD1. Germline V gene lookup returns CDR1 SGHRS and CDR2 YFSETQ. The ends lost 4 bases at V and 2 bases at J; junction bases unmatched: 8. The CDR3 spans 15 residues.